This T cell receptor (beta chain) was retrieved from a study of regulatory T cells in long-lasting Graves disease. Researchers made TCR beta libraries by using iRepertoire HTBI primers and running Arm-PCR on CDR3 regions. MiXCR was run by TCRdb on the multiplex PCR reads, yielding one entry per CDR3 protein. Of fewer than 450,000 distinct CDR3 sequences in the sample, around 24% were seen once. Study conclusions and caveats: Persistent disease favored TRBV28, TRBJ1-2 and TRBJ2-5.

J lost 1 base, V lost 5 bases, and 6 bases had no gene match. The CDR3 consists of 14 residues. Per the germline V gene, CDR1 is DFQATT and CDR2 is SNEGSKA (reference sequence). Time point denoted: persistent/refractory GD, antithyroid drugs over 5 years with positive TRAb. PBMCs provided the RNA from which the TCR library was made. Investigators report Graves' disease was diagnosed under American Thyroid Association guidelines. Each patient gave 8.5 to 10 milliliters of EDTA-anticoagulated peripheral blood. As regards this clonotype: Antigen specificity is unknown.

This chain links TRBV20-1 with TRBJ2-5; 8 bases fit TRBD2. Here the sequenced sample was peripheral blood mononuclear cells (PBMCs), taken when the disease was refractory, from a patient treated with antithyroid drugs. The source is a female donor with Graves disease. The DNA for the CDR3 is TGCAGTGCTGAAAATCGGGAGGGCCAAGAGACCCAGTACTTC. Encoded protein: CSAENREGQETQYF.